The 20 T cell receptor beta chains reported below all come from one sample, sequenced in a study of CD8 T cells in ankylosing spondylitis (TCRdb year 2017). Libraries came from 5' RACE. Sequencer: Illumina HiSeq 2500. TCRdb passed the public sequencing reads through fastp at Q25 and MiXCR, retaining productive beta sequences. Under each unique CDR3 protein, matching rows form one entry showing the most common genes and DNA. The sample table shows 150,000 to 200,000 distinct CDR3 sequences, and under 15% are seen once. The ten largest clonotypes hold around 10% of the sample. Sequencing was done on a sample of blood, either unsorted or a sorted T cell fraction (not recorded which). The receptors here all came from a female donor with ankylosing spondylitis or in good health (not recorded which).

This clonotype was counted ten times or more. This chain links TRBV10-3 with TRBJ1-5, with D hard to call. CDR3 length equals 14 residues. CDR1 and CDR2 (germline): ENHRY, SYGVKD. V was clipped by 4 bases and J by 2 bases, with 9 bases between them. CDR3: CAISVGQGNQPQHF. The CDR3 region has the DNA TGTGCCATCAGTGTTGGGCAGGGCAATCAGCCCCAGCATTTT.

This clonotype was seen repeatedly, ten times or more. The chain has TRBV6-6 and TRBJ1-4; D gene unclear. Germline V gives CDR1 MNHNY, CDR2 SVGAGI (reference sequence). The length of the CDR3 is 12 residues. Trimming removed 10 bases from V and 3 bases from J, with 9 bases in between. The CDR3 loop reads CATSTSNEKLFF. CDR3 coding DNA: TGTGCCACGAGTACCTCTAATGAAAAACTGTTTTTT.

This clonotype was seen repeatedly, ten times or more. CDR3 loop: CASSVDGRTAPEQYF. In DNA form, the CDR3 reads TGTGCCAGCAGCGTAGATGGAAGGACGGCTCCCGAGCAGTACTTC. The chain couples TRBV9 to TRBJ2-7; D is uncertain. There are 15 residues in the CDR3. The V gene's germline CDR1 is SGDLS and CDR2 YYNGEE. Trimming stripped 0 bases from V and 6 bases from J, with 16 bases between.

This clonotype was found many times. The chain joins TRBV7-2 to TRBJ2-1, with 8 bases lining up with TRBD2. Trimming cost V 2 bases and J 0 bases; bases outside gene matches: 6. The CDR3 extends over 17 amino acids. Germline-derived CDR1 and CDR2 are SGHTA and FQGNSA. Here the CDR3 reads CASSLRLAGPSYNEQFF. CDR3 nucleotide sequence: TGTGCCAGCAGCTTACGCCTAGCGGGTCCCTCCTACAATGAGCAGTTCTTC. The full variable domain, its missing parts supplied by reference TRBV7-2 and TRBJ2-1, is GAGVSQSPSNKVTEKGKDVELRCDPISGHTALYWYRQSLGQGLEFLIYFQGNSAPDKSGLPSDRFSAERTGGSVSTLTIQRTQQEDSAVYLCASSLRLAGPSYNEQFFGPGTRLTVL.

The gene calls are TRBV19 and TRBJ1-3, with D maybe TRBD1 (5 bases). CDR1 and CDR2 (germline): LNHDA, SQIVND (reference sequence). The ends were cut back, 4 bases at V and 0 bases at J, with 10 bases in the middle. The CDR3 loop spans 15 amino acids. CDR3 region: CASSKGDSSGNTIYF. CDR3 nucleotide sequence: TGTGCCAGTAGTAAGGGAGACAGCTCTGGAAACACCATATATTTT.

The chain joins TRBV24-1 to TRBJ2-1, with D possibly called TRBD1 or TRBD2 (5 bases each). There are 14 residues in the CDR3. V lost 6 bases and J lost 4, with 12 bases in between. Germline loops: CDR1 KGHDR, CDR2 SFDVKD. The CDR3 region has the DNA TGTGCCACCAGTAGAGGGGCGGAGTACAATGAGCAGTTCTTC. This codes for CATSRGAEYNEQFF.

This clonotype was seen at least ten times. V is TRBV29-1 and J is TRBJ2-3; D is perhaps TRBD1 (5 bases). V lost 4 bases and J lost 5, with 10 bases in between. The CDR3 length is 12 residues. Per the germline V gene, CDR1 is SQVTM and CDR2 is ANQGSEA. CDR3 loop: CSVVSTGDTQYF. Here the CDR3 DNA reads TGCAGCGTTGTGTCCACAGGAGATACGCAGTATTTT.

This clonotype came up many times. The chain combines TRBV7-9 with TRBJ2-3, with 8 bases matching TRBD2. This CDR3 comprises 17 residues. Germline CDR1 is SEHNR and CDR2 is FQNEAQ (reference sequence). V trimming: 5 bases; J trimming: 3 bases; junction bases outside the gene matches: 13. The CDR3 coding sequence is TGTGCCAGCAGCCCGCCCAGCGGGAGCTGGGGGACAGATACGCAGTATTTT. Amino acids: CASSPPSGSWGTDTQYF.

This clonotype was seen only once. Since a much larger clone is just one base distant, this may be a read error. The CDR3 region is CAGSRVRTDEAFF. The CDR3 DNA is TGTGCCGGCAGCCGGGTACGGACAGATGAAGCTTTCTTT. The rearrangement uses TRBV5-6 and TRBJ1-1; D may be TRBD1 (6 bases). There are 13 residues in the CDR3. The V gene's germline CDR1 is SGHDT and CDR2 YYEEEE.

This sequence joins TRBV20-1 and TRBJ2-5, with TRBD1 matching 8 bases. CDR3 length: 12 residues. V lost 8 bases and J lost 1; bases outside the gene matches: 3. Germline CDR1 and CDR2: DFQATT and SNEGSKA (reference sequence). The CDR3 nucleotides are TGCAGTCTAACAGGGGGCCAAGAGACCCAGTACTTC. Its translation: CSLTGGQETQYF.

The genes are TRBV7-3 and TRBJ1-5; possible D gene TRBD1, 5 bases. V lost 4 bases to trimming and J lost 3 bases, with 13 bases between them. Germline V gene sequence: CDR1 SGHTA, CDR2 FQGTGA. CDR3 length equals 15 residues. The CDR3 DNA reads TGTGCCAGCAGCTCCCCAGAGGGGATCAATCAGCCCCAGCATTTT. Translation gives CASSSPEGINQPQHF. The complete variable domain, with remaining parts taken from reference TRBV7-3 and TRBJ1-5, reads GAGVSQTPSNKVTEKGKYVELRCDPISGHTALYWYRQSLGQGPEFLIYFQGTGAADDSGLPNDRFFAVRPEGSVSTLKIQRTERGDSAVYLCASSSPEGINQPQHFGDGTRLSIL.

CDR3 amino acids: CSVGNPGGSFYGYTF. CDR3 coding DNA: TGCAGCGTTGGGAACCCGGGCGGATCTTTCTATGGCTACACCTTC. V gene TRBV29-1 combines with J gene TRBJ1-2; D is uncertain. V lost 4 bases to trimming and J lost 4 bases, with 19 bases between them. Germline V gene lookup returns CDR1 SQVTM and CDR2 ANQGSEA. The CDR3 runs to 15 residues.

The table lists this clonotype with a few counts. The chain's CDR3 is CASSLGLVITNEQFF. Written as DNA, the CDR3 is TGCGCCAGCAGCTTGGGACTAGTGATAACCAATGAGCAGTTCTTC. This chain uses TRBV5-1 with TRBJ2-1; D perhaps matches TRBD2 (6 bases). The CDR3 runs to 15 residues. Trimming took 0 bases from V and 6 from J, leaving 13 bases between them. Germline loops: CDR1 SGHRS, CDR2 YFSETQ.

This clonotype came up many times. The chain recombines TRBV29-1 with TRBJ1-1; the D is unclear. The CDR3 length is 14 residues. Germline lookup yields CDR1 SQVTM and CDR2 ANQGSEA. The V gene lost 3 bases and the J gene lost 0 bases, with 11 bases spanning the gap. CDR3 region: CSVESGSVNTEAFF. CDR3 nucleotides: TGCAGCGTTGAGTCGGGGTCCGTGAACACTGAAGCTTTCTTT.

V usage is TRBV5-4 and J usage is TRBJ1-1; D not resolved. The germline CDR1 and CDR2 sequences are SGHNT and YYREEE (reference sequence). This CDR3 contains 14 residues. V was pared by 1 base and J by 4 bases, with 11 bases between. The CDR3 bases are TGTGCCAGCAGCTTGATTCCAAAAGGCACTGAAGCTTTCTTT. Protein sequence: CASSLIPKGTEAFF.

The chain is built from TRBV12-3 or TRBV12-4 and TRBJ2-1; a possible D gene is TRBD1 (6 bases). This CDR3 spans 13 amino acids. Trimming stripped 5 bases from V and 9 bases from J, with 14 bases between. The CDR3 protein is CASSLVGGTEQFF. In DNA form, the CDR3 reads TGTGCCAGCAGTCTTGTTGGGGGCACTGAGCAGTTCTTC.

Ten or more counts support this clonotype. The V gene is TRBV19, the J gene TRBJ1-2; no definite D call. The CDR3 has 12 amino acids. Germline V gene lookup returns CDR1 LNHDA and CDR2 SQIVND (reference sequence). V lost 4 bases to trimming and J lost 2 bases, with 5 bases between them. CDR3 sequence: CASSSQNYGYTF. CDR3 in DNA: TGTGCCAGTAGTAGTCAGAACTATGGCTACACCTTC.

This clonotype was seen at least ten times. The chain has TRBV20-1 and TRBJ1-1, with D uncertain. The CDR3 covers 15 residues. Germline V lookup: CDR1 DFQATT, CDR2 SNEGSKA (reference sequence). Trimming pared 3 bases from V and 1 base from J, leaving 15 bases between. In nucleotides, the CDR3 is TGCAGTGCTAGTGCCCCCGCGTCGGGGAACACTGAAGCTTTCTTT. It yields the protein CSASAPASGNTEAFF.

Ten or more counts support this clonotype. The chain recombines TRBV11-2 with TRBJ2-2, with 8 bases matching TRBD1. CDR1 is SGHAT and CDR2 is FQNNGV in the germline V gene. Trimming cost V 3 bases and J 8 bases; bases outside gene matches: 8. The CDR3 is 15 residues long. DNA of the CDR3: TGTGCCAGCAGCTTTGGACAGGGCATATCTGGGGAGCTGTTTTTT. Amino acids: CASSFGQGISGELFF.

This clonotype appeared many times. The rearrangement uses TRBV5-1 and TRBJ1-2, with TRBD1 identical over 9 bases. V gave up 3 bases and J gave up 4 bases; unmatched junction bases: 13. The CDR3 length is 17 residues. Germline V lookup: CDR1 SGHRS, CDR2 YFSETQ. CDR3 DNA sequence: TGCGCCAGCAGCTCCCGCCGGCGGGACAGGGAGACCTATGGCTACACCTTC. As protein: CASSSRRRDRETYGYTF.